A selection of T cell receptor beta chains follows, all from one sample in a study of T cell changes during pregnancy in multiple sclerosis. Data came from immunoSEQ multiplex PCR; TCRdb stores just in-frame clones and leaves some out. Among over 45,000 clones listed, approximately 91% were seen once. The sample in question was CD8+ T cells from peripheral blood mononuclear cells, obtained after pregnancy. These TCRs come from a female donor with multiple sclerosis, enrolled in a pregnancy study. Each CDR3 is given with its conserved first and last residue. The size field is filled for only some rows; it gives once, few, many or a size class.

v_call,clone_size,j_call,cdr3_aa
TRBV6-5,few,TRBJ1-2,CASSYSIAARYGYTF
TRBV19,.,TRBJ2-1,CASSIYPSSYNEQFF
TRBV15,.,TRBJ1-4,CATSRPMDRAATNEKLFF
TRBV2,.,TRBJ1-2,CASSAGVIYGYTF
TRBV6-5,.,TRBJ1-1,CASAVQGSGTEAFF
TRBV9,.,TRBJ2-3,CASSKERGSKLDTQYF
TRBV4-1,few,TRBJ1-6,CASGGTGNSPLHF
TRBV2,.,TRBJ2-7,CASSDPGTGEYEQYF
TRBV4-3,.,TRBJ1-6,CASSQVRALRGSSYNSPLHF
TRBV28,.,TRBJ1-2,CASSLQGARGYGYTF
TRBV9,.,TRBJ1-5,CASRYRGQPQHF
TRBV19,.,TRBJ1-1,CASTDGGVTEAFF
TRBV6-1,.,TRBJ1-2,CASSGLAIMEEGYTF
TRBV27,.,TRBJ1-2,CASSLSPGTGIYGYTF
TRBV6-5,.,TRBJ1-5,CASSSTGWGSNQPQHF
TRBV5-1,.,TRBJ2-3,CASSPRTSGTTDTQYF
TRBV7-6,few,TRBJ2-7,CASSLGQGGWYEQYF
TRBV6-5,.,TRBJ2-7,CASSYSVRAAYEQYF
TRBV4-3,.,TRBJ2-1,CASSQENVEGTVYNEQFF
TRBV12-5,.,TRBJ2-7,CASGPNRTSGRGYEQYF
TRBV27,.,TRBJ1-1,CASSPRAGKTEAFF
TRBV13,.,TRBJ2-7,CASSLAGEGQGYEQYF
TRBV7-2,.,TRBJ2-7,CASSPWEAGPLYEQYF
TRBV4-1,.,TRBJ2-1,CASSQDGEALGYNEQFF